This TCR beta chain stems from a study of technical replicates of blood from a few donors. Sequencing was performed with immunoSEQ multiplex PCR; in TCRdb, only in-frame clones are kept and a portion is missing. The table has 70,000 to 80,000 clones, 91% seen once. This clone came up once. Germline V gene sequence: CDR1 SEHNR, CDR2 FQNEAQ (reference sequence). The V and J ends lost 3 bases and 5 bases respectively, with 26 bases between them. The CDR3 covers 18 residues. The chain joins TRBV7-9 to TRBJ2-7; D may be TRBD2 (6 bases). Sequenced sample: T cells isolated from PBMCs. The sequence was collected from a human donor in good health. Some clones in this sample may be carry-over from other donors' samples. The CDR3 reads CASSFPSGTPTPVDEQYF. CDR3 DNA: TGTGCCAGCAGCTTCCCATCCGGGACTCCTACTCCAGTTGACGAGCAGTACTTC.